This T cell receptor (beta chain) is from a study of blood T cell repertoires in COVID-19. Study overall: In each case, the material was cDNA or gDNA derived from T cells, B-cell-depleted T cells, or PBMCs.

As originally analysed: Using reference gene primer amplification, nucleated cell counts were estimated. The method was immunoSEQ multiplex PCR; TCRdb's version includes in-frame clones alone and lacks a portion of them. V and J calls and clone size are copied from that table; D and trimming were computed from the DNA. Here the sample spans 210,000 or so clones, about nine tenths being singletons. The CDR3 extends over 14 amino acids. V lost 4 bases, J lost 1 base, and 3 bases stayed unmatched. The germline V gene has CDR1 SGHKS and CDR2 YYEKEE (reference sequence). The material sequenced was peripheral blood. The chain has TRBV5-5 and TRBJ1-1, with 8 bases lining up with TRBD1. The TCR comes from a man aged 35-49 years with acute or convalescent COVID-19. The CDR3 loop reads CASSQGAANTEAFF. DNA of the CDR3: TGTGCCAGCAGCCAGGGGGCAGCGAACACTGAAGCTTTCTTT.